This T cell receptor (beta chain) stems from a study of blood T cell repertoires in COVID-19. Study-level information: From T cells, B-cell-depleted T cells, or PBMCs came the material, which was cDNA or gDNA.

Trimming cost V 3 bases and J 4 bases, with 7 bases left between them. Germline CDR1 is DFQATT and CDR2 is SNEGSKA (reference sequence). The CDR3 covers 12 residues. Source study methods: By means of reference gene primer amplification, nucleated cell counts were estimated. Sequencing was performed with immunoSEQ multiplex PCR; in TCRdb, only in-frame clones are kept and a portion is missing. For V, J and clone size, that table is used; D and trimming come from the DNA. The sample has under 200,000 clones, 70% to 90% seen once. The rearrangement uses TRBV20-1 and TRBJ1-3; D unclear. This TCR derives from a woman in her 70s with acute or convalescent COVID-19. Specimen: peripheral blood. The CDR3 here is CSASPGGNTIYF. In DNA, the CDR3 is TGCAGTGCTAGTCCGGGGGGAAACACCATATATTTT.